These T cell receptor beta chains were read from a single sample in a study of cytomegalovirus exposure and HLA in healthy donors. Using immunoSEQ multiplex PCR, the repertoire was profiled, and TCRdb retains in-frame clones only, with some absent. The table lists about 170,000 clones, less than 85% of them singletons. Sequencing input: PBMCs. These receptors were taken from a boy aged 2 to 10 in good health and CMV-seronegative. Each CDR3 is given with its conserved first and last residue. D genes are given only for firm matches.

- | TRBV28 | CASSSGVREKLFF
- | TRBV7-9 | CASSPVVSPRGYTF
- | TRBV15 | CATSRDWLPGTSHYEQYF
- | TRBV6-1 | CASSERFPSYEQYF
TRBD1 | TRBV28 | CASILDRGHTGELFF
TRBD2 | TRBV25-1 | CASSEGGGREADTQYF
- | TRBV6-6 | CASRFTGLDQPQHF
- | TRBV4-2 | CASSQDAGVQPQHF
TRBD1 | TRBV28 | CASRSTGMESPLHF
- | TRBV19 | CASRPGPGYGYTF
TRBD1 | TRBV29-1 | CSVAWTGGKETQYF
- | TRBV4-1 | CASSQDKIRGTSPLHF
- | TRBV27 | CASSLGQGNQPQHF
- | TRBV7-9 | CSSSSLPIQVGGGYTF
- | TRBV7-2 | CASSPLILQGSGANVLTF
- | TRBV28 | CASRDNINGYTF
- | TRBV10-2 | CASSESIQQGHYGYTF
- | TRBV28 | CASSSPGGATTDTQYF
- | TRBV28 | CASSFAQRRETQYF
- | TRBV28 | CASSYPPFGGNEQFF
- | TRBV2 | CASSPGWGEQFF
- | TRBV7-2 | CASSLELQARTYYEQYF
TRBD2 | TRBV6-1 | CASSEGKAGGLTDTQYF
TRBD2 | TRBV5-1 | CASSPWTSGRAYEQYF
- | TRBV5-6 | CASSRSGGLWGYTF
- | TRBV11-2 | CASSLRGGGWETQYF
- | TRBV19 | CASNWGPGELFF
TRBD1 | TRBV28 | CASRSGQPFNQPQHF
- | TRBV9 | CASSVGGFAYNEQFF
- | TRBV5-1 | CASSSGQLGQPQHF
- | TRBV27 | CASSSRDSSAGELFF
- | TRBV6-5 | CASSYSGQYQPQHF
- | TRBV6-6 | CASSYSARKQFF
TRBD1 | TRBV7-9 | CASSLEGQGSTEAFF
TRBD1 | TRBV7-2 | CASSPWTGWKETQYF
- | TRBV28 | CASSLGGQGGADTQYF
- | TRBV6-5 | CAVREEGGQWGYTF
- | TRBV5-6 | CASSLAAGAGWGTGELFF
- | TRBV5-1 | CASMRGPSYPGANVLTF
TRBD1 | TRBV6-1 | CASSEWTGLGPQHF
- | TRBV1 | CTSSHDGQGNKNGYTF
- | TRBV30 | CAWTPLESGELFF
- | TRBV7-3 | CASSSSTRRSYGYTF
TRBD1 | TRBV28 | CASSLGGTPRDRVSKGYTF
- | TRBV20-1 | CSANEEAEAFF
- | TRBV9 | CASSVDQGYYNEQFF
- | TRBV7-8 | CASSLVEPSRDNEQFF
TRBD2 | TRBV6-1 | CASSELAGGGDTQYF
TRBD1 | TRBV5-1 | CASSSGQGANGYTF
TRBD2 | TRBV6-5 | CASSKGLAGVEQYF
- | TRBV4-2 | CASSQVVGGGADTQYF
- | TRBV28 | CASSLWGEVHEQFF
TRBD2 | TRBV2 | CASKWTSGGEETQYF
TRBD2 | TRBV5-3 | CARSPGGSGSPFRYEQYF
TRBD1 | TRBV9 | CASSEDRADVETQYF
TRBD1 | TRBV5-6 | CASSLGQGVRNEQFF
TRBD1 | TRBV15 | CATRGTGRNSPLHF
- | TRBV5-6 | CASSLIGREETQYF
TRBD2 | TRBV10-1 | CASSVVIAGTDTQYF
TRBD2 | TRBV5-4 | CASSFSGGVYEQYF